This T cell receptor beta chain emerged from a study of T cell responses to AZD1222 COVID-19 vaccine. Study conclusions and caveats: Most donors were white British, females outnumbered males, and clonal diversity was possibly underestimated. After two AZD1222 doses, spike-specific TCR breadth and depth rose versus day 0. Across spike, vaccine-associated CD4 TCRs were found, dominant at 160-218 and 743-854.

Some clones are missing from TCRdb's copy, which holds only in-frame ones; the method was immunoSEQ multiplex PCR. The table lists fewer than 150,000 clones, 90% to 95% of them singletons. CDR3 length: 15 amino acids. Deletions cut 2 bases from V and 1 base from J, with 8 bases between. The germline gives CDR1 SEHNR, CDR2 FQNEAQ (reference sequence). On this clone: The antigen remains unidentified.

Doses given second, at about 4 or about 12 weeks, were pooled. The material sequenced was peripheral blood, taken 28 days after the second AZD1222 dose. The receptor was isolated from an adult who received the AZD1222 COVID-19 vaccine. The chain uses TRBV7-9 and TRBJ1-4, with D tentatively TRBD1 (5 bases). Here the CDR3 reads CASSLRGETNEKLFF. CDR3 coding DNA: TGTGCCAGCAGCTTAAGGGGAGAAACTAATGAAAAACTGTTTTTT.